The T cell receptor (beta chain) under discussion was sequenced for a study of identical twins (dated by TCRdb to the mid-2010s). As for the study more broadly: The study deep-sequenced TCR alpha and beta repertoires from monozygotic twins, unrelated adults of various ages and cord blood to test whether fetal clonotypes persist. To rule out contamination, the twin experiments were replicated at different times with different library preparation protocols. Beyond this particular receptor, the publication reports: Fewer insertions were carried by abundant cord blood beta clonotypes; a weaker similar trend was observed in young adult naive repertoires, while no such trend was observed in memory repertoires. Invariant T cells such as MAIT and iNKT could partly confound zero-insertion analyses, though diverse VJ usage argued against this for most clonotypes. In beta out-of-frame sequences, excess twin sharing was weaker, because having fewer shared sequences lowered the signal-to-noise ratio. In monozygotic twins, recombination models systematically underestimated out-of-frame TCR alpha sharing, but the models matched the sharing seen between unrelated individuals. Compared with coincidental sharing between unrelated individuals, out-of-frame TCR alpha sequences shared between twins had an excess of sequences with low generation probability. Conclusions relied on cross-sectional statistical analysis, since the same donors could not be followed over many years.

Every donor in the study was a healthy Caucasian. Three pairs of female monozygotic twins, all aged about 18 to 30 years, were included in the twin cohort. Positive isolation kits from Invitrogen were used to isolate CD4+ and CD8+ T cell populations. The CDR3 has 13 amino acids, counting the end cysteine and phenylalanine. The CDR3 DNA has 39 bases and is translated from base 1. The library was produced with 5' RACE. These reads were obtained on an Illumina HiSeq 2000. A universal primer binding site was introduced by template switching, and a unique molecular identifier was present in the final cDNA, enabling accurate counting of TCR cDNA molecules. First-strand cDNA for TCR alpha and beta chains was synthesized from specific primers in the conserved constant-segment region. To control for contamination, every cDNA library carried two barcodes: a SMART-Mk sample barcode plus Illumina barcodes. TruSeq adapter sequences and Illumina sample barcodes were added in two successive PCR steps. TCR alpha and beta cDNA libraries were sequenced on the Illumina HiSeq platform with custom primers. The paper's processing steps were these. Raw reads were processed with MiGEC to extract unique molecular identifiers, and MiXCR was used to determine CDR3 positions. Recombination models were inferred per individual with the repgenHMM and IGoR tools using an EM algorithm. Shared clonotypes were analyzed with the tcR package in R, and sharing was normalized by the product of cloneset sizes. Out-of-frame nonproductive sequences were analyzed to study raw recombination free of thymic and clonal selection effects. TCRdb itself trimmed the public reads at Q25 with fastp, ran MiXCR and retained productive beta chains. For every CDR3 protein sequence, its rows merge into one entry that carries the most common genes and DNA. Clone size and V and J calls follow TCRdb, not the original study. For this sample there are 200,000 to 250,000 distinct CDR3 sequences; roughly 7.1% appear just once. Roughly 15% of the sample is in the top ten clones.

For this clonotype: Its recognized antigen is unknown. There are no base qualities to consult, and no much larger clone falls within one base.

Another study also made use of these data, one on T cells expressing NK-cell markers. The second publication reports: TCR beta-chain repertoires were profiled in sorted CD3+CD56+NKG2C+, CD3+CD56+NKG2C- and CD3+CD56-NKG2C+ T-cell subsets from several donors. Among the eight sequenced donors, seven were HCMV-seropositive and one was HCMV-seronegative. In several experiments an anti-gammadeltaTCR antibody was added to restrict sorting to alphabetaTCR-expressing T cells. In six donors, the dominant CD3+CD56+NKG2C+ clonotypes were among the top 10 CD8+ clonotypes and accounted for roughly 1.0-8% of CD8+ T cells. Those dominant clonotypes were again the most abundant among CD3+CD56-NKG2C+ cells in several donors, at about 28.3-65%. It remained unclear whether the expanded NKG2C-expressing T cell clones were specific for HCMV antigens. The study sequenced eight donors, all healthy volunteers chosen at random: three men and five women. HCMV-specific IgG was detected in serum with a commercial ELISA kit to determine HCMV serostatus. MIGEC handled demultiplexing of the reads and grouping by UMI, while MiTCR was used to assemble and quantify clonotypes. To remove erroneous sequences, TCR cDNA sequences were retained only when supported by two or more reads. Downstream repertoire analysis used the tcR package, and clonotypes were matched across fractions by CDR3 nucleotide sequence plus V segment. VDJmatch was used to annotate antigen specificity against VDJdb, with one amino acid substitution in CDR3 allowed.

Specimen: CD8+ T cells sorted from blood. The chain employs TRBV21-1 and TRBJ1-1. TRBV21-1 is assigned pseudogene status. The receptor was isolated from a woman under 30 in good health. The sequence in DNA is TGTGCCAGCAGCAAAGAAACTGGGAGGGGGGCTTTCTTT. Its coded protein is CASSKETGRGAFF.